The T cell receptor (beta chain) under discussion was sequenced for a study of blood T cell repertoires in COVID-19. Background on the study: Sites in the United States, Italy and Spain provided acute and convalescent COVID-19 samples.

The table lists this clone with a few counts. The germline CDR1 and CDR2 sequences are SGHNT and YENEEA. The CDR3 contains 17 residues. The V and J ends lost 2 bases and 9 bases, in that order; junction bases with no gene match: 13. Clones were read by immunoSEQ multiplex PCR, and TCRdb kept only the in-frame ones, dropping some. The sample has around 190,000 clones; more than 85% are singletons. The sequencing input was PBMCs or T cells enriched from blood (not recorded which). The genes are TRBV11-3 and TRBJ1-3; TRBD1 matches 10 bases. The sequence derives from a woman between 35 and 50 years old in a cohort exposed to, infected with or recovered from COVID-19 (not recorded which). The DNA of the CDR3 is TGTGCCAGCAGCTTAAGGACAGGGGGTACACTGGAAAGCACCATATATTTT. Protein product: CASSLRTGGTLESTIYF.